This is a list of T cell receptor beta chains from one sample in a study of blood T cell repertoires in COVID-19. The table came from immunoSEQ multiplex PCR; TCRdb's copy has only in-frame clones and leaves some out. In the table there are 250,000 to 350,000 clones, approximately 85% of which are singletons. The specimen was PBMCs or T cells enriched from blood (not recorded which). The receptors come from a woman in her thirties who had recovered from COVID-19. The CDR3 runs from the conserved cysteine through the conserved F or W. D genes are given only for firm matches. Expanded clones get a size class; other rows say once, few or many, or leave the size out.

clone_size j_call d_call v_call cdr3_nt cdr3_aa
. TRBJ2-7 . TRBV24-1 TGTGCCACCAGTGACCGGGACATCTCCGAGCAGTACTTC CATSDRDISEQYF
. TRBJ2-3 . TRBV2 TGTGCCAGCAGTGAGGATACAGAGCCAGATACGCAGTATTTT CASSEDTEPDTQYF
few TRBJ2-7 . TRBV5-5 TGTGCCAGCACCCTGTGGGGGGGCAAGGGATATTGGGAGCAGTACTTC CASTLWGGKGYWEQYF
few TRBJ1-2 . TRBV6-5 TGTGCCAGCAGTTACTCAATCGACAATTGGATAAATGGCTACACCTTC CASSYSIDNWINGYTF
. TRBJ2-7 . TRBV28 TGTGCCAGCAGATCCCCAGGGGAGGGAAGATACGAGCAGTACTTC CASRSPGEGRYEQYF
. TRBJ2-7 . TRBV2 TGTGCCAGCAGTGTTAGGGGGTTACGAGGGCAGTACTTC CASSVRGLRGQYF
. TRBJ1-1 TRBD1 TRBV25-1 TGTGCCAGCAGTGAGGCAGGGGGCGCCCTAGCTTTCTTT CASSEAGGALAFF
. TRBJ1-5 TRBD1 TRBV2 TGTGCCAGCAGTGAATATCGGACAGGGGGTCTCAATCAGCCCCAGCATTTT CASSEYRTGGLNQPQHF
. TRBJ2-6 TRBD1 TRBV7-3 TGTGCCAGCAGCCTAACAGGGACAGGGAGAGGGGCCAACGTCCTGACTTTC CASSLTGTGRGANVLTF
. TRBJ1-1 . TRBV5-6 TGTGCCAGCAGCTTGTCCCCGGCAGCGGAGGGCACTGAAGCTTTCTTT CASSLSPAAEGTEAFF
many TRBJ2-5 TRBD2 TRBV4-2 TGTGCCAGCAGCCCGACTAGCGGGGGGGCCGAGACCCAGTACTTC CASSPTSGGAETQYF
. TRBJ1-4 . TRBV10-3 TGTGCCATCAGTGAGTCGGTGGCTGAAAAACTGTTTTTT CAISESVAEKLFF
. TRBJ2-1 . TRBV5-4 TGTGCCAGCAGCTTCGCCGGGACTGTGCCGCGGGAGCAGTTCTTC CASSFAGTVPREQFF
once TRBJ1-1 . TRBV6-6 TGTGCCAGCAGTTCCTACAGGAACACTGAAGCTTTCTTT CASSSYRNTEAFF
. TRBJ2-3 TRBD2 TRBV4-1 TGCGCCAGCAGCCCGCTAGCGGGAGGGGGAACAGATACGCAGTATTTT CASSPLAGGGTDTQYF
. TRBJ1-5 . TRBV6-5 TGTGCCAGCGGATTGGAGACGAATCAGCCCCAGCATTTT CASGLETNQPQHF
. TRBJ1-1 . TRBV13 TGTGCCAGCAGCTTAGGCGCGGTGAACACTGAAGCTTTCTTT CASSLGAVNTEAFF
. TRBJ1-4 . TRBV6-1 TGTGCCAGCAGTGAAATGGGCGGGGGGCGGTTTCTCGCAACTAATGAAAAACTGTTTTTT CASSEMGGGRFLATNEKLFF
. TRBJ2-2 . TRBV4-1 TGCGCCAGCAGCCAAGGAGGGTTACTAGCCGGCACCGGGGAGCTGTTTTTT CASSQGGLLAGTGELFF
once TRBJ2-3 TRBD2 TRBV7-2 TGTGCCAGCAGCTTAGCGCGTAGACTAGCGGGAGGAGATACGCAGTATTTT CASSLARRLAGGDTQYF
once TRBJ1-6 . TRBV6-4 TGTGCCAGCAGTGACTCGAGGGAAGGCTCCTATAATTCACCCCTCCACTTT CASSDSREGSYNSPLHF
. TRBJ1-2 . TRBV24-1 TGTGCCACCAGTGATTCCACAGGGCGGCTGAGTGGCTACACCTTC CATSDSTGRLSGYTF
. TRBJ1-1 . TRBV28 TGTGCCAGCAACCCCGGCGGCAAGAACACTGAAGCTTTCTTT CASNPGGKNTEAFF
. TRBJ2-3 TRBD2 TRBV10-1 TGCGCCAGCAGTCTAGCGGGAGGCTCGGGGGGTACGCAGTATTTT CASSLAGGSGGTQYF
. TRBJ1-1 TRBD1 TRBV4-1 TGCGCCAGCGGAGTCCGGGACAGGGGAAGCAACACTGAAGCTTTCTTT CASGVRDRGSNTEAFF
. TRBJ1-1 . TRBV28 TGTGCCAGCAGTTTCTCCAGGGGGAACACTGAAGCTTTCTTT CASSFSRGNTEAFF
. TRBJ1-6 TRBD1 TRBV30 TGTGCCTGGGACTACGACAGGGGGTCGGTACCCCTCCACTTT CAWDYDRGSVPLHF
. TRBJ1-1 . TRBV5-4 TGTGCCAGCAGCTCACCCGTCCAGACTGAAGCTTTCTTT CASSSPVQTEAFF
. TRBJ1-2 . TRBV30 TGTGCCTGTATGGGAGGTTTCCTCTATGGCTACACCTTC CACMGGFLYGYTF
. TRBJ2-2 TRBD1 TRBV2 TGTGCCAGCAGGGGACAGGGAGGGGACGGGGAGCTGTTTTTT CASRGQGGDGELFF
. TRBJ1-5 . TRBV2 TGTGCCAGCAGGGCGGGGGGAAGTCAGCCCCAGCATTTT CASRAGGSQPQHF
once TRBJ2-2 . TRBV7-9 TGTGCCAGCAGCTTAGTAAACAGGGAGACCGGGGAGCTGTTTTTT CASSLVNRETGELFF
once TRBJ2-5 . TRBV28 TGTGCCAGCAGTTTATTAGGGGGTGGCGTAGAGACCCAGTACTTC CASSLLGGGVETQYF
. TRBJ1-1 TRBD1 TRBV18 TGTGCCAGCTCACCACGGGACAGGGAGGTGAACACTGAAGCTTTCTTT CASSPRDREVNTEAFF
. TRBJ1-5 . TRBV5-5 TGTGCCAGCAGCTTTGGAGGGGCGAGTAATCAGCCCCAGCATTTT CASSFGGASNQPQHF
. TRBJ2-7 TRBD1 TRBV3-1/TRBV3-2 TGTGCCAGCAGGCCGGGACAGGGGAGAAACGAGCAGTACTTC CASRPGQGRNEQYF
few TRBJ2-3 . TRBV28 TGTGCCAGCAGTCCTGCAAGGAGCAGTTACACAGATACGCAGTATTTT CASSPARSSYTDTQYF
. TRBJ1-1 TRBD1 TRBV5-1 TGCGCCAGCAGCCAAAGGGAAGGGGGCCGGAACACTGAAGCTTTCTTT CASSQREGGRNTEAFF
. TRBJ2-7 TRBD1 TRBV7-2 TGTGCCAGCAGCTCTACGGGACAGAAGGGCTACGAGCAGTACTTC CASSSTGQKGYEQYF
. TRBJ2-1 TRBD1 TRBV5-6 TGTGCCAGCAGCCAAGGACAGGGACCCTACAATGAGCAGTTCTTC CASSQGQGPYNEQFF
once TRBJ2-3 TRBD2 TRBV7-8 TGTGCCAGCAGCTTTGGATCCGGGACTAGCGGGGCAGATACGCAGTATTTT CASSFGSGTSGADTQYF
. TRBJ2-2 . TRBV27 TGTGCCAGCAGTTGGGGGGTGGCGAACACCGGGGAGCTGTTTTTT CASSWGVANTGELFF